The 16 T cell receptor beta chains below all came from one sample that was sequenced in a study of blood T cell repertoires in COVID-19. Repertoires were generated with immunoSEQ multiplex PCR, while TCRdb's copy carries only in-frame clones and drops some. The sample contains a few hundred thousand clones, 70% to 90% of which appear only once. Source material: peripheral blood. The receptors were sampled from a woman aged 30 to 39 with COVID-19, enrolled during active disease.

The CDR3 sequence is CASGQNYYEQYF. In DNA form, the CDR3 reads TGTGCCAGCGGACAGAACTACTACGAGCAGTACTTC. The rearrangement uses TRBV28 and TRBJ2-7; D perhaps matches TRBD1 (6 bases). This CDR3 is 12 amino acids long. Per the germline V gene, CDR1 is MDHEN and CDR2 is SYDVKM. The V end was cut by 8 bases, the J end by 3 bases, with 11 bases between.

As DNA, the CDR3 is TGTGCCAGCAGTGCCCCGGGACTCTCCACAGATACGCAGTATTTT. Translated: CASSAPGLSTDTQYF. The chain carries TRBV25-1 and TRBJ2-3; weak D call: TRBD2 (6 bases). The CDR3 totals 15 residues. Between the trimmed V and J ends, which lost 4 bases and 2 bases, there was a span of 13 bases. CDR1 is MGHDK, CDR2 SYGVNS, per germline.

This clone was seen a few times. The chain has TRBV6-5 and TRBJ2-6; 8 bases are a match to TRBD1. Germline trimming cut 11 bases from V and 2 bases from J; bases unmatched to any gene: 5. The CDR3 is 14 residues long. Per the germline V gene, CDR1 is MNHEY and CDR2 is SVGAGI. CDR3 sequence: CAGGRGPGANVLTF. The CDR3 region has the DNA TGTGCCGGAGGCAGGGGGCCTGGGGCCAACGTCCTGACTTTC.

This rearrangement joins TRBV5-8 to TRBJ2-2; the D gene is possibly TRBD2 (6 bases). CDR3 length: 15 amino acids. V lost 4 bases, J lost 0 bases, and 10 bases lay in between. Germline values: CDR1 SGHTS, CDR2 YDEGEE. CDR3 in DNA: TGTGCCAGCAGCACCGGGACTGCGAACACCGGGGAGCTGTTTTTT. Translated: CASSTGTANTGELFF.

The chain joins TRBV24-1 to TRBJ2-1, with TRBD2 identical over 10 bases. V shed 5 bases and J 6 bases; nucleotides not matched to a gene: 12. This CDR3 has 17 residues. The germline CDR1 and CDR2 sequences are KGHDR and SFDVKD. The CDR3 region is CATSALPPSGRRNEQFF. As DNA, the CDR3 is TGTGCCACCAGTGCCCTACCACCTAGCGGGAGACGCAATGAGCAGTTCTTC.

This CDR3 reads CASSPPYGREQFF. The CDR3 DNA reads as TGTGCCAGCTCACCACCGTATGGGAGAGAGCAGTTCTTC. The rearrangement joins TRBV18 to TRBJ2-1; the D gene is possibly TRBD2 (5 bases). The V end lost 0 bases, the J end lost 10 bases, and 10 bases lay between the germline ends. This CDR3 comprises 13 residues. Germline CDR1 is KGHSH and CDR2 is LQKENI.

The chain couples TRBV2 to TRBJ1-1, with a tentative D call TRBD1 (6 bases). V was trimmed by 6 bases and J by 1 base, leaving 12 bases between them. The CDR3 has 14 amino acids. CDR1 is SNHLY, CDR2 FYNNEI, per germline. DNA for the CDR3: TGTGCCAGCAGAAGGACAGCTTCGAACACTGAAGCTTTCTTT. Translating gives CASRRTASNTEAFF.

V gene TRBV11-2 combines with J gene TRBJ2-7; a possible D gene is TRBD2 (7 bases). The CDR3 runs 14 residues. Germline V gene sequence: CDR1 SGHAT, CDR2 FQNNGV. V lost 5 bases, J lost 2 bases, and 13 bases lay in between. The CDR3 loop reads CASSPLRGPYEQYF. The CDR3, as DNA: TGTGCCAGCAGCCCCCTGCGGGGGCCCTACGAGCAGTACTTC.

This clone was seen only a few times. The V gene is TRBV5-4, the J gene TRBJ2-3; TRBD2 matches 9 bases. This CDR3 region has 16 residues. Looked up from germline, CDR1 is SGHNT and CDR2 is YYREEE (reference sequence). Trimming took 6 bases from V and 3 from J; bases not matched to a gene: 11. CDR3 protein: CASTGLAGVRTDTQYF. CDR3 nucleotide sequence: TGTGCCAGCACAGGATTAGCGGGAGTAAGGACAGATACGCAGTATTTT.

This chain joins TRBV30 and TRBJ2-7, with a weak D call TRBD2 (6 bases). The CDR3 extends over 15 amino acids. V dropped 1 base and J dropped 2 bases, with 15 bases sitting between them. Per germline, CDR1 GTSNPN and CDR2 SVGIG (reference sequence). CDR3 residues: CAWSGPPGDPYEQYF. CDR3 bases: TGTGCCTGGAGTGGCCCCCCGGGGGATCCCTACGAGCAGTACTTC.

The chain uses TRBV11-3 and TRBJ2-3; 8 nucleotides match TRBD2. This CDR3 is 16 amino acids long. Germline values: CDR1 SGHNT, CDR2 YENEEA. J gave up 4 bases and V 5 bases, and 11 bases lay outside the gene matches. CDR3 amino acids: CASSPYSGKGSDTQYF. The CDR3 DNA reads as TGTGCCAGCAGCCCGTATAGCGGGAAGGGATCAGATACGCAGTATTTT. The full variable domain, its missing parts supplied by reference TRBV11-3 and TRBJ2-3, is EAGVVQSPRYKIIEKKQPVAFWCNPISGHNTLYWYLQNLGQGPELLIRYENEEAVDDSQLPKDRFSAERLKGVDSTLKIQPAELGDSAVYLCASSPYSGKGSDTQYFGPGTRLTVL.

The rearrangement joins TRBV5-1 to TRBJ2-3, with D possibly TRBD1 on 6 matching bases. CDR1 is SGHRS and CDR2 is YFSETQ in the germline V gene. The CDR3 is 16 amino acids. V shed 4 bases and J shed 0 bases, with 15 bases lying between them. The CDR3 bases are TGCGCCAGCAGCGGGAACAGGGCCTCTAGCACAGATACGCAGTATTTT. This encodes CASSGNRASSTDTQYF.

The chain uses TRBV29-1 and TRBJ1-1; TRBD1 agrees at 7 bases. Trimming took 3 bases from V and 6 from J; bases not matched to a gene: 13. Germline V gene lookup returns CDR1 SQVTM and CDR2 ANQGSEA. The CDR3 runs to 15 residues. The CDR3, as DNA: TGCAGCGTTGAGTTTTCCCACACAGGGGTAGCTGAAGCTTTCTTT. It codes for CSVEFSHTGVAEAFF.

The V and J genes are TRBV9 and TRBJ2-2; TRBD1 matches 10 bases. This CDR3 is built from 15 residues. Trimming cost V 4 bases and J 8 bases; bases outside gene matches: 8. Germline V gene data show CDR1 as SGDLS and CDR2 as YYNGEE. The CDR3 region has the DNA TGTGCCAGCAGCATCCGGGACAGGGGCGGTGGGGAGCTGTTTTTT. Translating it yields CASSIRDRGGGELFF.

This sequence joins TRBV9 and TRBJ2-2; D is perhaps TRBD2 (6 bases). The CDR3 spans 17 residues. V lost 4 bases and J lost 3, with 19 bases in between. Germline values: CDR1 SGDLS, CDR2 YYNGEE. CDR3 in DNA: TGTGCCAGCAGCAAAGACGTAGGAGGGCCGCACACCGGGGAGCTGTTTTTT. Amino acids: CASSKDVGGPHTGELFF.

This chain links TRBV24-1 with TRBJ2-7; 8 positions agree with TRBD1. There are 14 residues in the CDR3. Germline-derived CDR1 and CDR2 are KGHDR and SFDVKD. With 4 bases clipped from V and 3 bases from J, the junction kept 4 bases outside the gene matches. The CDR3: CATSDPGTGYEQYF. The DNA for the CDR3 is TGTGCCACCAGTGACCCTGGGACAGGCTACGAGCAGTACTTC.